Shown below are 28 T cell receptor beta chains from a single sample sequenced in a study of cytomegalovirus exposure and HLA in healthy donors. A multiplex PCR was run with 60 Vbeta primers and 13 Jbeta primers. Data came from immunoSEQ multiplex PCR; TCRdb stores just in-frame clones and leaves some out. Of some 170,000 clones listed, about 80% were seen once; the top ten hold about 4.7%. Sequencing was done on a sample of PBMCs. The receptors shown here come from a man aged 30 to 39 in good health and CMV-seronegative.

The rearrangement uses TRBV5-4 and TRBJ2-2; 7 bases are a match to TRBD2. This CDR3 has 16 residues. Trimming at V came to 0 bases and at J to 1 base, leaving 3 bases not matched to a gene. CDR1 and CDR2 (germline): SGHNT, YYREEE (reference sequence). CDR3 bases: TGTGCCAGCAGCTTGGTACAGCGGGAGAACACCGGGGAGCTGTTTTTT. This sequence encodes CASSLVQRENTGELFF.

The CDR3 sequence: CASSIRSAASPGYEQYF. The CDR3 DNA reads TGTGCCAGTAGTATAAGGTCCGCGGCCTCCCCCGGGTACGAGCAGTACTTC. The chain links TRBV19 to TRBJ2-7, with D uncertain. The germline gives CDR1 LNHDA, CDR2 SQIVND (reference sequence). The CDR3 is made up of 17 amino acids. V was trimmed by 2 bases and J by 4 bases, leaving 21 bases between them.

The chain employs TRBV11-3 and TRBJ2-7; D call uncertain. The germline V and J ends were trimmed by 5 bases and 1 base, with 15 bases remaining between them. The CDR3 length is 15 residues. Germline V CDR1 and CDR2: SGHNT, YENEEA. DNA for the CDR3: TGTGCCAGCAGCCGCAGGTCTGGGCCTTCCTACGAGCAGTACTTC. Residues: CASSRRSGPSYEQYF.

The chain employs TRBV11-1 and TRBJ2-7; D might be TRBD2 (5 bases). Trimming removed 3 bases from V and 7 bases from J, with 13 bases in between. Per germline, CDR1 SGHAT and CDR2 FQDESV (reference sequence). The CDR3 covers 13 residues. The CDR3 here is CASSFGSSGEQYF. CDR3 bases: TGTGCCAGCAGCTTTGGGAGCTCGGGAGAGCAGTACTTC.

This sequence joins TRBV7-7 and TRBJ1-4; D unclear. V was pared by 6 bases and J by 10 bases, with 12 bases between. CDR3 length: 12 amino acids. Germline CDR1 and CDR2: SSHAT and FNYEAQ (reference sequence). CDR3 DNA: TGTGCCAGCAGATCCGGAGGAGGAAAACTGTTTTTT. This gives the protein CASRSGGGKLFF.

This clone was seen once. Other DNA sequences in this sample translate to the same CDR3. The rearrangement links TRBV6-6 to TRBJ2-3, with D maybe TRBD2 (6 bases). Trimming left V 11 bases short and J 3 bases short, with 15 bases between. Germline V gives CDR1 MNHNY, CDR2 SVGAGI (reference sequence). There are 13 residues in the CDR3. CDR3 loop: CASAGPSTDTQYF. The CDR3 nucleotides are TGTGCCTCCGCGGGGCCTAGTACAGATACGCAGTATTTT.

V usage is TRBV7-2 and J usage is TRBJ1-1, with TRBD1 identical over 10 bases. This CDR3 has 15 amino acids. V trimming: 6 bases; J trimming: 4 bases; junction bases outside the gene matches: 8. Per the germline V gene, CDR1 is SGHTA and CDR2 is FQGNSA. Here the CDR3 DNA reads TGTGCCAGCAGGAGGGACAGGGGATCGGGCACTGAAGCTTTCTTT. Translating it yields CASRRDRGSGTEAFF.

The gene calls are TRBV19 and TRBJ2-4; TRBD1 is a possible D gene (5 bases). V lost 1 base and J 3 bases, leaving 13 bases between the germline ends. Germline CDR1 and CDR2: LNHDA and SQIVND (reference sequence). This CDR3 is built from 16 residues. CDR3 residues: CASSIVRTRGKNIQYF. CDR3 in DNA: TGTGCCAGTAGTATAGTACGGACACGCGGCAAAAACATTCAGTACTTC.

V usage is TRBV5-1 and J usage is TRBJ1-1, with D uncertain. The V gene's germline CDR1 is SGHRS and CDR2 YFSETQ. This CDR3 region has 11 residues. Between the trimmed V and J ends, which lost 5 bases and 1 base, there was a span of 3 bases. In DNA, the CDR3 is TGCGCCAGCAGGGCGAACACTGAAGCTTTCTTT. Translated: CASRANTEAFF. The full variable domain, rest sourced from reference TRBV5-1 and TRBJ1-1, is KAGVTQTPRYLIKTRGQQVTLSCSPISGHRSVSWYQQTPGQGLQFLFEYFSETQRNKGNFPGRFSGRQFSNSRSEMNVSTLELGDSALYLCASRANTEAFFGQGTRLTVV.

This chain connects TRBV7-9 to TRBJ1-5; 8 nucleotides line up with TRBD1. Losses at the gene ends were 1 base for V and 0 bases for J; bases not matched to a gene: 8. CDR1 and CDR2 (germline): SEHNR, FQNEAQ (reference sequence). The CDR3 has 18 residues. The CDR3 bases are TGTGCCAGCAGCTTAGATCTACAGGGGGGAAATAGCAATCAGCCCCAGCATTTT. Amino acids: CASSLDLQGGNSNQPQHF.

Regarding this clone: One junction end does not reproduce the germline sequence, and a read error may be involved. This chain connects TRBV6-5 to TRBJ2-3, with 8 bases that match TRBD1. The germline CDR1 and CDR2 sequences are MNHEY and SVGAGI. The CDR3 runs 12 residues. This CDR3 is CPRGPCTDTQYF. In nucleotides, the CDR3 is TGCCCCAGGGGGCCCTGCACAGATACGCAGTATTTT.

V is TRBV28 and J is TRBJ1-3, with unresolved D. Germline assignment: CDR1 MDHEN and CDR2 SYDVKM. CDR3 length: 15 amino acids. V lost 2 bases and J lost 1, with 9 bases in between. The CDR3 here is CASSLGETSGNTIYF. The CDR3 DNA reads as TGTGCCAGCAGTTTAGGGGAGACATCTGGAAACACCATATATTTT.

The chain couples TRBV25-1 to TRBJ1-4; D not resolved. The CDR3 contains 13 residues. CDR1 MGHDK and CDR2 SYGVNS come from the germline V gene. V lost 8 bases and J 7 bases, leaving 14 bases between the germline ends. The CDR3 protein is CASSPRKVEKLFF. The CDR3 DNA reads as TGTGCCAGCTCACCGAGGAAGGTTGAAAAACTGTTTTTT.

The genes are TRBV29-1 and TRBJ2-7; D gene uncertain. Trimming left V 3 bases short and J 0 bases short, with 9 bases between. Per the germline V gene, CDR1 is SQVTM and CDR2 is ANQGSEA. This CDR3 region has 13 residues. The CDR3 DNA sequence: TGCAGCGTTGAGGTAGATAGCTCCTACGAGCAGTACTTC. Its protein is CSVEVDSSYEQYF.

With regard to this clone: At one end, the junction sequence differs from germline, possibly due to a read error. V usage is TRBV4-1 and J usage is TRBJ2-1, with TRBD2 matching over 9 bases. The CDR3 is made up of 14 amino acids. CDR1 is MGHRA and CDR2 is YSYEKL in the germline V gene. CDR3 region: CATSGGSSYNEQFF. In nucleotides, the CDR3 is TGCGCCACCAGCGGGGGGAGCTCCTACAATGAGCAGTTCTTC.

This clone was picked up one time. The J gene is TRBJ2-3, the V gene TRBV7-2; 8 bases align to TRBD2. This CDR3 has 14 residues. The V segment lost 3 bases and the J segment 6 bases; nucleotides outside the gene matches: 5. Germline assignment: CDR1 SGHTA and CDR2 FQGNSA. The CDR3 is CASSLGGGIDTQYF. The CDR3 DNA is TGTGCCAGCAGCTTGGGCGGGGGGATCGATACGCAGTATTTT.

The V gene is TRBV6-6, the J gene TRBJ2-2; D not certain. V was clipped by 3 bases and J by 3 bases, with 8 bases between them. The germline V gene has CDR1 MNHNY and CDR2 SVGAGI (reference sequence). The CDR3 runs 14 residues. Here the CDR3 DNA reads TGTGCCAGCAGTTATGCCCGGGACACCGGGGAGCTGTTTTTT. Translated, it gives CASSYARDTGELFF.

CDR3 sequence: CASSWGGRKGTSYEQYF. The CDR3, as DNA: TGTGCCAGCAGCTGGGGAGGTCGGAAAGGAACCTCCTACGAGCAGTACTTC. This rearrangement joins TRBV7-6 to TRBJ2-5, with TRBD2 as a possible D gene (6 bases). With the DNA end fitting TRBJ2-7 better, the J assignment may be wrong. In germline, CDR1 is SGHVS, CDR2 FNYEAQ. This CDR3 has 17 amino acids.

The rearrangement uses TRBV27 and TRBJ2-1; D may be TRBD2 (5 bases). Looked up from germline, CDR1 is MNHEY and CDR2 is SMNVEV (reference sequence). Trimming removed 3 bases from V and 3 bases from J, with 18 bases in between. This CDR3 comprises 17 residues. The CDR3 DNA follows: TGTGCCAGCAGTTTTAAAGCGGTGCCTGGTTACTACAATGAGCAGTTCTTC. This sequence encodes CASSFKAVPGYYNEQFF.

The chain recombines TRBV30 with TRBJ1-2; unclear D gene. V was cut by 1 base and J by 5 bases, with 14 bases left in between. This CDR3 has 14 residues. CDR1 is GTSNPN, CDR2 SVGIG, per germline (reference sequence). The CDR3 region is CAWSASNAGYGYTF. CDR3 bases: TGTGCCTGGAGTGCTTCGAATGCGGGTTATGGCTACACCTTC.

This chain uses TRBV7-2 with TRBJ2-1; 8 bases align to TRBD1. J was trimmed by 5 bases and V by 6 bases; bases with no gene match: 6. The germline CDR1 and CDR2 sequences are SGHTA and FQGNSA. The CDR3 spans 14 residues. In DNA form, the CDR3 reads TGTGCCAGCAGGAGACAGGGGAACAACAATGAGCAGTTCTTC. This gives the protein CASRRQGNNNEQFF.

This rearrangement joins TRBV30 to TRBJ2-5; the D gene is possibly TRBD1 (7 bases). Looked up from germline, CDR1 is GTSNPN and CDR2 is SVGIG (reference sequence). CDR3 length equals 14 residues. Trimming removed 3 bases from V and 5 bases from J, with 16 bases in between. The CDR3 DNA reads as TGTGCCTGGAGCGGGGGACAGTTGGGGGAGACCCAGTACTTC. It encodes CAWSGGQLGETQYF.

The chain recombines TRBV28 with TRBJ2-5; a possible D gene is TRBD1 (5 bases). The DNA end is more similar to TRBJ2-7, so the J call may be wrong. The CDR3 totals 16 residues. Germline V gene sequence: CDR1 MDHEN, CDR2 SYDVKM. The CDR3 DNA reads TGTGCCAGCAGTGATCCCTCGACAGCAGTAACCTACGAGCAGTACTTC. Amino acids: CASSDPSTAVTYEQYF.

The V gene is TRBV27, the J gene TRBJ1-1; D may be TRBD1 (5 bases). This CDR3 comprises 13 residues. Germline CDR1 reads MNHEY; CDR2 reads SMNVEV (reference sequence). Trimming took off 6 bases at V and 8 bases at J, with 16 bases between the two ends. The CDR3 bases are TGTGCCAGCAGAATTACAGGAAGCTCCGAAGCTTTCTTT. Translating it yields CASRITGSSEAFF.

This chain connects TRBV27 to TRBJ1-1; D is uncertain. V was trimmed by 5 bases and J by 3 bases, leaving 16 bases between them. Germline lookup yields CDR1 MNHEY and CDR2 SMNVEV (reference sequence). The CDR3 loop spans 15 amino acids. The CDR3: CASSSPGGIHTEAFF. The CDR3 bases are TGTGCCAGCAGTAGCCCGGGAGGGATCCACACTGAAGCTTTCTTT.

CDR3 DNA sequence: TGTGCCAGCAGTTCCGCGGTAGCAAGTCAGCCCCAGCATTTT. Its translation: CASSSAVASQPQHF. The chain couples TRBV28 to TRBJ1-5, with D uncertain. This CDR3 has 14 residues. Germline V gene sequence: CDR1 MDHEN, CDR2 SYDVKM. Trimming removed 4 bases at V and 6 bases at J, with 13 bases between.

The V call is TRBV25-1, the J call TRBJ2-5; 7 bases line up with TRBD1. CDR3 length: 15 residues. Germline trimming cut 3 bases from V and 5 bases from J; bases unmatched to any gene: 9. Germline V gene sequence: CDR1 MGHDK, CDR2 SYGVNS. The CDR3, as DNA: TGTGCCAGCAGTGATCCAGGACAGGCTGGGGAGACCCAGTACTTC. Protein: CASSDPGQAGETQYF.

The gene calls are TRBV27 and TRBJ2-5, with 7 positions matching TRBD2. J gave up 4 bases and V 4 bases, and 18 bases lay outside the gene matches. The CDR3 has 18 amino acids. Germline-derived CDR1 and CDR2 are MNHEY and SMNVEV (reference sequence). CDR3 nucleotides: TGTGCCAGCAGTTCCACCAATCTAGGACTAGGGGCTTCAGAGACCCAGTACTTC. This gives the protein CASSSTNLGLGASETQYF.